These T cell receptor beta chains were read from a single sample in a study of spatial heterogeneity in lung cancer. TCRdb fed the 5' RACE reads into MiXCR, producing one record per CDR3 protein. The sample has about 2,500 distinct CDR3 sequences, approximately 5.1% seen once. Source: lung tumor tissue, taken at surgery. Receptors were obtained from a male donor with early-stage non-small cell lung cancer. Both conserved end residues are part of each CDR3. D genes are given only for firm matches. For some rows the clone size is stated as once, few or many, or as a class when expanded; others skip it.

many	TRBD2	TRBV7-2	TRBJ2-3	18	CASSHYTSGRGSTDTQYF	TGTGCCAGCAGCCACTATACTAGCGGGAGGGGCAGCACAGATACGCAGTATTTT
.	.	TRBV7-9	TRBJ1-1	16	CASSLERKGLGTEAFF	TGTGCCAGCAGCTTAGAGAGAAAGGGCCTGGGGACTGAAGCTTTCTTT
medium-sized	TRBD1	TRBV12-3/TRBV12-4	TRBJ1-2	14	CASSLNDRVHGYTF	TGTGCCAGCAGTCTGAACGACAGGGTCCATGGCTACACCTTC
many	.	TRBV10-3	TRBJ2-7	13	CAIRRTDSYEQYF	TGTGCCATCAGGAGGACTGACTCCTACGAGCAGTACTTC
.	.	TRBV20-1	TRBJ2-7	11	CSASLAFEQYF	TGCAGTGCTAGTTTAGCGTTCGAGCAGTACTTC
medium-sized	.	TRBV7-9	TRBJ2-7	13	CASSLQGWYEQYF	TGTGCCAGCAGCTTGCAGGGCTGGTACGAGCAGTACTTC
large	.	TRBV20-1	TRBJ2-7	12	CSARTVPGEQYF	TGCAGTGCTCGAACAGTACCTGGAGAGCAGTACTTC
large	.	TRBV12-3/TRBV12-4	TRBJ1-1	17	CASSSLQWTPMNTEAFF	TGTGCCAGCAGTTCCCTTCAATGGACACCAATGAACACTGAAGCTTTCTTT
medium-sized	.	TRBV6-5	TRBJ1-3	14	CASSGGETGNTIYF	TGTGCCTCTAGCGGGGGAGAAACTGGAAACACCATATATTTT
medium-sized	TRBD1	TRBV20-1	TRBJ2-4	16	CSAREGTGAVKNIQYF	TGCAGTGCTAGAGAGGGGACAGGGGCGGTGAAAAACATTCAGTACTTC
medium-sized	.	TRBV7-9	TRBJ1-2	13	CASSSAGGDGYTF	TGTGCCAGCAGCTCCGCTGGGGGCGATGGCTACACCTTC
many	TRBD2	TRBV13	TRBJ2-1	13	CASSTQTSGSPFF	TGTGCCAGCAGCACCCAGACTAGCGGGAGCCCGTTCTTC